A single sample gave rise to the 8 T cell receptor beta chains below, sequenced in a study of OX40 agonist ivuxolimab in advanced cancers. Data came from immunoSEQ multiplex PCR; TCRdb stores just in-frame clones and leaves some out. This sample has about 130,000 clones; less than 95% occur once, and the top ten carry under 0.95%. The source material was CD4+ or CD8+ T cells sorted from blood, sampled in a trial of the OX40 agonist ivuxolimab. The receptors were gathered from an adult with an advanced solid tumor such as melanoma, head and neck, liver or kidney cancer.

This chain uses TRBV5-1 with TRBJ2-3; TRBD1 aligns across 9 bases. This CDR3 is 15 amino acids long. Germline-derived CDR1 and CDR2 are SGHRS and YFSETQ. V lost 3 bases and J lost 5; bases outside the gene matches: 7. The CDR3 DNA reads TGCGCCAGCAGCTCGATACAGGGGGCTGGAGATACGCAGTATTTT. It specifies CASSSIQGAGDTQYF.

The genes are TRBV12-5 and TRBJ2-1; D gene unclear. The V gene lost 1 base and the J gene lost 5 bases, with 0 bases spanning the gap. Per germline, CDR1 LGHNT and CDR2 FRNRAP. This CDR3 is 11 amino acids long. The CDR3 DNA is TGTGCTAGTGGTTTGGACAATGAGCAGTTCTTC. Translation gives CASGLDNEQFF.

The V gene is TRBV7-2, the J gene TRBJ2-7; 16 bases align to TRBD2. This CDR3 contains 13 residues. V was pared by 4 bases and J by 12 bases, with 3 bases of the junction left unmatched. The V gene's germline CDR1 is SGHTA and CDR2 FQGNSA. The CDR3 here is CASSSGLAGGPYF. As DNA, the CDR3 is TGTGCCAGCAGCTCGGGACTAGCGGGAGGGCCGTACTTC.

The chain employs TRBV18 and TRBJ1-1; D call uncertain. The CDR3 is 15 residues long. From germline, CDR1 is KGHSH and CDR2 LQKENI. V shed 2 bases and J shed 1 base, with 11 bases lying between them. The chain's CDR3 is CASSPGRTGNTEAFF. The CDR3 bases are TGTGCCAGCTCACCAGGTAGGACGGGGAACACTGAAGCTTTCTTT.

The chain recombines TRBV9 with TRBJ2-3; D gene uncertain. Germline CDR1 SGDLS, CDR2 YYNGEE. The CDR3 extends over 17 amino acids. The V end was cut by 4 bases, the J end by 1 base, with 19 bases between. The CDR3: CASSTPDRGFGTDTQYF. The DNA of the CDR3 is TGTGCCAGCAGCACTCCGGACCGCGGATTCGGCACAGATACGCAGTATTTT.

J is TRBJ1-1 and V is TRBV9; tentatively, D is TRBD1 (6 bases). Trimming removed 3 bases at V and 3 bases at J, with 9 bases between. The CDR3 runs 13 residues. Germline lookup yields CDR1 SGDLS and CDR2 YYNGEE. CDR3 sequence reads: CASSGGLDTEAFF. For the CDR3, the DNA is TGTGCCAGCAGCGGGGGGCTCGACACTGAAGCTTTCTTT.

The chain carries TRBV11-3 and TRBJ1-4; D unresolved. CDR3 length: 16 amino acids. V was trimmed by 5 bases and J by 15 bases, leaving 28 bases between them. Germline V gene sequence: CDR1 SGHNT, CDR2 YENEEA. The CDR3 here is CASSESPSQGSRRVFF. The CDR3 DNA reads TGTGCCAGCAGCGAGTCCCCCAGTCAAGGATCCAGGAGGGTGTTTTTT.

The V and J genes are TRBV7-8 and TRBJ2-5; 10 nucleotides match TRBD2. Near its end, the DNA agrees better with TRBJ2-7, so the J call may be wrong. The CDR3 is 14 amino acids. CDR1 and CDR2 (germline): SGHVS, FQNEAQ. CDR3 sequence: CASSLLAGAYEQYF. CDR3 bases: TGTGCCAGCAGCTTACTAGCGGGAGCTTACGAGCAGTACTTC.